Given below is one TCR beta chain in context. Its cognate antigen has yet to be identified. The record has no base qualities; no much larger clone is one base away. This record belongs to a study of shared clonotypes between healthy human individuals (dated by TCRdb to about 2020). About the study as a whole: Three men and a couple of women, aged 18 to 49 years, made up the cohort. For each donor, CD4 naive and CD4 memory were each given three plates, CD8 naive was given two plates, and CD8 memory was given one plate. Blood TCR repertoires of five healthy adults were deeply sequenced to estimate repertoire size and the extent of clonotype sharing between individuals. Different laboratories and diverse techniques were used to prepare libraries and sequence TCR repertoires, to increase sequencing depth and limit assay-specific biases. Leukapheresis yielded between about 0.9 and 9.5 billion PBMCs per donor. Here is what the overall study found, with its caveats: Pairwise subsampling led to the expectation that sequencing depth would affect the degree of clonotype sharing among donors. Naive subsets generally had larger estimated clonotype richness than memory subsets. The genetic and exposure-history diversity represented was limited by the small number of donors. Higher generation probabilities were observed for clonotypes shared by all four sorted-subset donors than for non-shared clonotypes. Sharing across a few donors was observed for about 5% of naive CD4, under 4% of naive CD8, roughly 2.3% of memory CD4, and about 0.4% of memory CD8 clonotypes. Incomplete sequencing was indicated by rarefaction of sorted-subset datasets, despite the large sequencing depth. Sampling was limited to blood, and TCR repertoires in tissue likely differ from TCR repertoires in blood.

Donors were healthy HIV-negative adults with no recently reported acute infections or vaccinations. Only Caucasian adults living in Nashville, Tennessee, USA were represented among the donors. Magnetic negative selection was used to enrich CD4+ T cells, after which naive cells were positively selected on CD45RA and the negative fraction became the memory subset. Blood was collected by leukapheresis, and PBMCs were isolated by Ficoll-Histopaque density gradient centrifugation and then cryopreserved in liquid nitrogen vapor phase. Purity and quantity of every magnetically sorted T cell population were checked by analytical flow cytometry. From each sorted fraction, genomic DNA was isolated and quantified by UV absorbance on a Nanodrop 2000c. Using the deep immunoSEQ assay, multiplex PCR amplified TCR CDR3 regions from genomic DNA. Extracted genomic DNA from each cell subset was distributed evenly across all wells of several immunoSEQ 96-well plates, and each plate was treated as a replicate. Each replicate PCR for sorted subsets received roughly 0.2 ug genomic DNA, equal to about 30,000 T cell genomes. Purified libraries were quantified with a Qubit 3.0 fluorometer, sized on a Bioanalyzer 2100, and re-quantified with the KAPA Library Quantification kit. A separate single-read 150-cycle Illumina NextSeq 550 flow cell was used to sequence each immunoSEQ 96-well plate. For the original study's pipeline: Because the immunoSEQ output held only junctional sequences and lacked quality scores, the filtering could not match the filtering applied to full-length reads. Sequences were annotated with PyIR, a Python wrapper for IgBLAST v1.9, using IMGT germline references to assign V/J genes and CDR3. Reads were filtered out if the reads had weak V/J assignments (E-value above 1e-6), no CDR3, stop codons, out-of-frame junctions, or ambiguous translated residues. A V3J clonotype was defined by an identical inferred V gene, J gene, and CDR3 amino acid sequence. To compute the percentage overlap between repertoires, the number of shared unique clonotypes was divided by the size of the smaller repertoire. RTK rarefaction, the Chao1 estimator, and Recon v2.1 estimates of unobserved clonotypes were used to assess repertoire richness. For all TCRbeta clonotypes obtained by the gDNA method from a handful of donors, generation probabilities were computed with OLGA. TCRdb took this table from immuneACCESS and kept in-frame rearrangements with V and J called. Such tables lack part of the clones; where checked against another copy, unresolved V genes explain under half of the gap, and the rest is unexplained. The V and J calls and clone size were taken over from that table, and D and trimming were inferred from the DNA. Recorded for this sample are about 1 million clones; more than 65% of them occurred a single time. 1.5% of the sample lies in the top ten.

Inclusive of the bounding cysteine and phenylalanine, the CDR3 is 13 residues long. Of all the DNA, just the CDR3 is kept, 39 bases in frame from base 1. Looking up the germline V gene yields CDR1 SGHDT and CDR2 YYEEEE. The junction shows trimming of 4 bases on V and 4 bases on J, plus 11 bases between the germline ends. This receptor was obtained from a man between 18 and 35 years old in good health. Sequencing was performed on memory CD4+ T cells sorted from blood. The cell subset or site label on this specimen signifies: CD45RA-negative fraction. The chain couples TRBV5-6 to TRBJ1-1, with no D gene named confidently. CDR3 reads: CASSPPFSTEAFF. In nucleotides, the sequence is TGTGCCAGCAGCCCACCTTTTAGCACTGAAGCTTTCTTT.